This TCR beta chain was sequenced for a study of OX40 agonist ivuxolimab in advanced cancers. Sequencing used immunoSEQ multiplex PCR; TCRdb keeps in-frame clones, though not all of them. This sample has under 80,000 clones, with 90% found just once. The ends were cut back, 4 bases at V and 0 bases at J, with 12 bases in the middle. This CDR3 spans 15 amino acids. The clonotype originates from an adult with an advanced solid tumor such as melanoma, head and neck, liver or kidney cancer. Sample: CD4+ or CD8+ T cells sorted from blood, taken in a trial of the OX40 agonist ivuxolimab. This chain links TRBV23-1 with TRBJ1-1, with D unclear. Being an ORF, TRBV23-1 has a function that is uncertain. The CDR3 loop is CASSRVVGMNTEAFF. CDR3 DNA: TGCGCCAGCAGTCGGGTGGTGGGCATGAACACTGAAGCTTTCTTT.